This T cell receptor beta chain is drawn from a study of blood T cell repertoires in COVID-19. Sequenced by immunoSEQ multiplex PCR; TCRdb stores in-frame clones only, minus some. The sample contains some 240,000 clones, about 80% of which appear only once. This clone was picked up a small number of times. Sequences were obtained from peripheral blood. The origin of this receptor is a woman older than 75 with acute or convalescent COVID-19.

This chain's CDR3 is CASSRRTAGQGSEKLFF. CDR3 in DNA: TGTGCCAGCAGCCGGAGGACTGCGGGACAGGGTAGTGAAAAACTGTTTTTT. This chain connects TRBV3-1 (or the pseudogene TRBV3-2) to TRBJ1-4; 9 nucleotides agree with TRBD1. Germline lookup yields CDR1 LGHDT and CDR2 YNNKEL (reference sequence). Germline trimming cut 4 bases from V and 7 bases from J; bases unmatched to any gene: 13. CDR3 size: 17 residues.